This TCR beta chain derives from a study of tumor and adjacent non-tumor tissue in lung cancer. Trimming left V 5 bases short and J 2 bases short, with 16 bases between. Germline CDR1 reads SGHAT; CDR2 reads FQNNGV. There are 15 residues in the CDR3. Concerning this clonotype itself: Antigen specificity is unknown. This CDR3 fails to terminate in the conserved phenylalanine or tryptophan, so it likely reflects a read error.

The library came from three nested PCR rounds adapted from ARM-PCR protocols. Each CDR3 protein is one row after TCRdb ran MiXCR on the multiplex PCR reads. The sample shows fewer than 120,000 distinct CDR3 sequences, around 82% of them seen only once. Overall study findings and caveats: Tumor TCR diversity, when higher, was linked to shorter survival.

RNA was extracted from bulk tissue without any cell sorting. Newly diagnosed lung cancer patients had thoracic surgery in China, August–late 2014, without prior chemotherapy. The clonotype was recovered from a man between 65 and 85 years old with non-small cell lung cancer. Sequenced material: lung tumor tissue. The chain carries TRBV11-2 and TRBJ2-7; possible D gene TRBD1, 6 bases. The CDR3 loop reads CASSLYFGTTYEQYI. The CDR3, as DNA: TGTGCCAGCAGCCTCTACTTCGGGACAACCTACGAGCAGTACATC.